This T cell receptor beta chain was observed in a study of early T cells in non-severe SARS-CoV-2 infection. Germline V gives CDR1 DFQATT, CDR2 SNEGSKA (reference sequence). Unmatched junction bases numbered 0, after V lost 0 bases and J lost 4 bases. The CDR3 sequence is 12 residues long. This clonotype was seen at least ten times. Unique molecular identifiers were affixed to single, distinct cDNA molecules. TCRdb re-called the 5' RACE reads through MiXCR, storing one row per CDR3 protein. In the table there are about 66,000 distinct CDR3 sequences, 18% of which are singletons. Sample: whole blood, taken at baseline. This receptor was identified in an adult who was a healthcare worker with PCR-confirmed SARS-CoV-2 infection or an uninfected control (not recorded which). The V and J genes are TRBV20-1 and TRBJ2-7; the match to TRBD2 covers 7 bases. This CDR3 reads CSAREREYEQYF. In DNA form, the CDR3 reads TGCAGTGCTAGAGAGCGGGAGTACGAGCAGTACTTC.